Presented here are 29 T cell receptor beta chains from one specimen sequenced in a study of CD8+ T cells in alopecia areata. Following extraction, RNA underwent reverse transcription to cDNA, which served as the sequencing template. Sequencing was performed with immunoSEQ multiplex PCR; in TCRdb, only in-frame clones are kept and a portion is missing. The table lists 200,000 to 250,000 clones, less than 65% of them singletons, with more than 3.5% in the top ten. Treatment described: oral pan-JAK inhibitor, 5-10 mg twice daily. The specimen comprised CD4+ T cells sorted from blood, sampled at week 4, from a patient treated with tofacitinib. The source of these receptors is a human donor with alopecia areata.

The chain is built from TRBV5-6 and TRBJ2-5; the match to TRBD2 covers 7 bases. Germline V gene data show CDR1 as SGHDT and CDR2 as YYEEEE. V shed 2 bases and J 4 bases; nucleotides not matched to a gene: 5. The CDR3 spans 14 residues. In DNA, the CDR3 is TGTGCCAGCAGCTTAAGGACTAGTAGAGAGACCCAGTACTTC. Protein product: CASSLRTSRETQYF.

A few counts support this clone. The rearrangement links TRBV4-2 to TRBJ2-1, with 11 bases fitting TRBD2. Germline CDR1 and CDR2: LGHNA and YNFKEQ. This CDR3 is 16 amino acids long. J gave up 8 bases and V 1 base, and 7 bases lay outside the gene matches. This CDR3 is CASSQGGLAEGHEQFF. The CDR3, as DNA: TGTGCCAGCAGCCAAGGGGGACTAGCGGAGGGCCATGAGCAGTTCTTC.

This clone was observed a few times. This chain connects TRBV15 to TRBJ2-3, with 7 bases lining up with TRBD1. Per the germline V gene, CDR1 is LNHNV and CDR2 is YYDKDF (reference sequence). V gave up 5 bases and J gave up 7 bases; unmatched junction bases: 6. The CDR3 is 13 residues long. CDR3 DNA sequence: TGTGCCACCAGCTCTCACAGGGGACATACGCAGTATTTT. Encoded protein: CATSSHRGHTQYF.

The chain has TRBV30 and TRBJ1-1, with TRBD1 matching 7 bases. CDR3 length: 17 residues. The J segment lost 4 bases and the V segment lost 1 base, leaving 15 bases of the junction unmatched. Germline assignment: CDR1 GTSNPN and CDR2 SVGIG (reference sequence). CDR3 bases: TGTGCCTGGAGTGGCTTTCCCCCCACAGGGGTGACCACTGAAGCTTTCTTT. This sequence encodes CAWSGFPPTGVTTEAFF. The full variable domain, with the rest looked up from reference TRBV30 and TRBJ1-1, is SQTIHQWPATLVQPVGSPLSLECTVEGTSNPNLYWYRQAAGRGLQLLFYSVGIGQISSEVPQNLSASRPQDRQFILSSKKLLLSDSGFYLCAWSGFPPTGVTTEAFFGQGTRLTVV.

The CDR3 region is CASSRTGTGVYEQYF. The CDR3 region has the DNA TGCGCCAGCAGTAGAACCGGGACAGGGGTCTACGAGCAGTACTTC. This sequence joins TRBV10-2 and TRBJ2-7; TRBD1 matches 10 bases. The CDR3 contains 15 residues. Germline V gene data show CDR1 as WSHSY and CDR2 as SAAADI. V trimming: 5 bases; J trimming: 3 bases; junction bases outside the gene matches: 7.

Only one count was recorded for this clone. This chain links TRBV11-2 with TRBJ2-7; the D gene could be TRBD1 or TRBD2 (6 bases each). The V end lost 0 bases, the J end lost 7 bases, and 22 bases lay between the germline ends. The CDR3 runs 17 residues. Per germline, CDR1 SGHAT and CDR2 FQNNGV. The CDR3 coding sequence is TGTGCCAGCAGCTTAGATCTACTCGACAGGCACGGAGGGGAGCAGTACTTC. Protein sequence: CASSLDLLDRHGGEQYF.

The V and J genes are TRBV5-1 and TRBJ2-2; TRBD1 aligns across 9 bases. The CDR3 is 15 residues long. Germline CDR1 reads SGHRS; CDR2 reads YFSETQ. The J segment lost 3 bases and the V segment lost 5 bases, leaving 5 bases of the junction unmatched. This CDR3 reads CASSLGQGDTGELFF. CDR3 coding DNA: TGCGCCAGCAGTCTGGGACAGGGAGACACCGGGGAGCTGTTTTTT. Full variable domain (outside the CDR3, taken from reference TRBV5-1 and TRBJ2-2): KAGVTQTPRYLIKTRGQQVTLSCSPISGHRSVSWYQQTPGQGLQFLFEYFSETQRNKGNFPGRFSGRQFSNSRSEMNVSTLELGDSALYLCASSLGQGDTGELFFGEGSRLTVL.

V gene TRBV2 combines with J gene TRBJ2-5; TRBD1 is a possible D gene (7 bases). This CDR3 contains 15 residues. Trimming stripped 7 bases from V and 5 bases from J, with 20 bases between. Germline V CDR1 and CDR2: SNHLY, FYNNEI. The DNA of the CDR3 is TGTGCCAGCACCCCCCAGGGGGGCCGGGGGGAGACCCAGTACTTC. It yields the protein CASTPQGGRGETQYF.

This clone was counted between two and nine times. The chain employs TRBV5-1 and TRBJ2-7, with 7 positions matching TRBD1. V lost 2 bases to trimming and J lost 5 bases; unmatched junction nucleotides: 4. This CDR3 has 13 residues. Germline CDR1 and CDR2: SGHRS and YFSETQ. The CDR3 sequence is CASSFGQAHEQYF. The CDR3 region has the DNA TGCGCCAGCAGCTTCGGACAGGCTCACGAGCAGTACTTC. The full variable domain, rest sourced from reference TRBV5-1 and TRBJ2-7, is KAGVTQTPRYLIKTRGQQVTLSCSPISGHRSVSWYQQTPGQGLQFLFEYFSETQRNKGNFPGRFSGRQFSNSRSEMNVSTLELGDSALYLCASSFGQAHEQYFGPGTRLTVT.

The chain has TRBV20-1 and TRBJ2-7, with D tentatively TRBD2 (6 bases). Germline V CDR1 and CDR2: DFQATT, SNEGSKA (reference sequence). CDR3 length: 11 residues. The CDR3 sequence: CIPGLAYEQYF. In nucleotides, the CDR3 is TGCATTCCGGGACTGGCCTACGAGCAGTACTTC.

The chain joins TRBV30 to TRBJ1-2, with D unclear. The CDR3 has 12 amino acids. Trimming removed 3 bases at V and 6 bases at J, with 11 bases between. Germline V lookup: CDR1 GTSNPN, CDR2 SVGIG (reference sequence). The CDR3 DNA reads as TGTGCCTGGAGGGGCCTCACCCATGGCTACACCTTC. Translation gives CAWRGLTHGYTF.

The chain combines TRBV5-1 with TRBJ1-2; a possible D gene is TRBD1 (5 bases). Per germline, CDR1 SGHRS and CDR2 YFSETQ. The CDR3 loop spans 15 amino acids. The V end was cut by 0 bases, the J end by 5 bases, with 14 bases between. CDR3 in DNA: TGCGCCAGCAGCTTGGCCTCCGGGACCGAGTATGGCTACACCTTC. Translation gives CASSLASGTEYGYTF.

The chain combines TRBV19 with TRBJ2-7; D may be TRBD2 (6 bases). V gave up 6 bases and J gave up 2 bases, with 14 bases separating them. The CDR3 consists of 14 residues. The V gene's germline CDR1 is LNHDA and CDR2 SQIVND (reference sequence). The CDR3: CASSPAGTTYEQYF. The CDR3 DNA sequence: TGTGCCAGTAGCCCTGCGGGGACCACCTACGAGCAGTACTTC.

A few counts support this clone. The chain recombines TRBV6-6 with TRBJ2-3; 8 bases line up with TRBD2. Trimming cost V 10 bases and J 5 bases; bases outside gene matches: 11. This CDR3 is built from 14 residues. Germline V CDR1 and CDR2: MNHNY, SVGAGI (reference sequence). The chain's CDR3 is CATSGGFPQDTQYF. CDR3 coding DNA: TGTGCCACTTCGGGGGGGTTCCCACAAGATACGCAGTATTTT.

The J gene is TRBJ2-3, the V gene TRBV5-1, with D possibly being TRBD2 (6 bases). Germline CDR1 reads SGHRS; CDR2 reads YFSETQ. CDR3 length: 14 amino acids. V lost 4 bases and J lost 4, with 13 bases in between. The CDR3 protein is CASSPQEGPDTQYF. DNA for the CDR3: TGCGCCAGCAGCCCCCAGGAGGGCCCAGATACGCAGTATTTT.

The genes are TRBV7-2 and TRBJ2-3; D call uncertain. From germline, CDR1 is SGHTA and CDR2 FQGNSA. V was pared by 5 bases and J by 4 bases, with 10 bases between. The CDR3 consists of 13 residues. CDR3 sequence reads: CASSPRYPDTQYF. The DNA of the CDR3 is TGTGCCAGCAGCCCAAGGTACCCAGATACGCAGTATTTT.

This rearrangement joins TRBV7-2 to TRBJ1-1; no clear D. Per germline, CDR1 SGHTA and CDR2 FQGNSA. There are 14 residues in the CDR3. V was cut by 1 base and J by 4 bases, with 10 bases left in between. CDR3 DNA: TGTGCCAGCAGCTTAGGAGGCGGGATCACTGAAGCTTTCTTT. Amino acid sequence: CASSLGGGITEAFF.

The chain combines TRBV30 with TRBJ1-6; 9 nucleotides match TRBD1. The ends lost 3 bases at V and 8 bases at J; junction bases unmatched: 8. The CDR3 has 15 residues. The germline V gene encodes CDR1 GTSNPN and CDR2 SVGIG (reference sequence). The CDR3 is CAWRGQGTIYSPLHF. As DNA, the CDR3 is TGTGCCTGGAGGGGACAGGGAACGATTTATTCACCCCTCCACTTT.

DNA for the CDR3: TGTGCCATCCGACAGGTACAAGAGACCCAGTACTTC. Its protein product is CAIRQVQETQYF. The chain employs TRBV2 and TRBJ2-5; D is perhaps TRBD1 (6 bases). The ends were cut back, 10 bases at V and 2 bases at J, with 11 bases in the middle. The CDR3 is 12 amino acids. Germline CDR1 is SNHLY and CDR2 is FYNNEI.

The DNA of the CDR3 is TGTGCCAGCAGCCACAGGGTCAGGGAGACCCAGTACTTC. Protein sequence: CASSHRVRETQYF. V gene TRBV27 combines with J gene TRBJ2-5; a possible D gene is TRBD1 (6 bases). V shed 6 bases and J shed 5 bases, with 13 bases lying between them. This CDR3 is 13 amino acids long. Germline assignment: CDR1 MNHEY and CDR2 SMNVEV (reference sequence).

This clone occurred once. CDR3 sequence: CASSDLYEQFF. The CDR3 coding sequence is TGCGCCAGCAGTGACCTCTATGAGCAGTTCTTC. The chain joins TRBV5-1 to TRBJ2-1; D not resolved. Trimming pared 5 bases from V and 8 bases from J, leaving 8 bases between. CDR3 length: 11 residues. Germline CDR1 SGHRS, CDR2 YFSETQ.

This chain connects TRBV19 to TRBJ2-7; D is possibly TRBD1 (6 bases). With 7 bases removed from V and 0 bases from J, the gap between germline ends came to 13 bases. CDR1 is LNHDA, CDR2 SQIVND, per germline (reference sequence). The CDR3 is made up of 14 amino acids. The CDR3 DNA reads as TGTGCCAGTACGGTCGGCAGGGGCTCCTACGAGCAGTACTTC. Protein: CASTVGRGSYEQYF.

This chain connects TRBV30 to TRBJ1-4, with a tentative D call TRBD1 (5 bases). Trimming took 1 base from V and 7 from J, leaving 16 bases between them. This CDR3 has 15 residues. In germline, CDR1 is GTSNPN, CDR2 SVGIG (reference sequence). CDR3 amino acids: CAWSASGQGSEKLFF. DNA of the CDR3: TGTGCCTGGAGTGCTTCAGGTCAGGGCAGTGAAAAACTGTTTTTT.

The rearrangement joins TRBV6-6 to TRBJ2-2, with D tentatively TRBD1 or TRBD2 (5 bases each). The V end lost 6 bases, the J end lost 5 bases, and 16 bases lay between the germline ends. This CDR3 is 15 amino acids long. Germline CDR1 is MNHNY and CDR2 is SVGAGI (reference sequence). CDR3 region: CASRSSGTATGELFF. The CDR3 DNA follows: TGTGCCAGCAGAAGCTCCGGGACCGCGACCGGGGAGCTGTTTTTT.

The V gene is TRBV23-1, the J gene TRBJ1-6; maybe TRBD1 (6 bases). TRBV23-1 is an ORF, and what it does is uncertain. CDR3 length: 15 amino acids. Between the trimmed V and J ends, which lost 10 bases and 4 bases, there was a span of 17 bases. The CDR3 DNA reads TGCGCCAAACCCGACAGGCTGGTTTATAATTCACCCCTCCACTTT. Residues: CAKPDRLVYNSPLHF.

V usage is TRBV27 and J usage is TRBJ2-7; weak D call: TRBD1 (6 bases). This CDR3 region has 14 residues. CDR1 is MNHEY, CDR2 SMNVEV, per germline (reference sequence). Trimming stripped 8 bases from V and 3 bases from J, with 17 bases between. CDR3 loop: CASQRNWDNYEQYF. The CDR3 DNA sequence: TGTGCCAGCCAGAGAAACTGGGACAACTACGAGCAGTACTTC.

V is TRBV5-6 and J is TRBJ1-6, with D possibly TRBD1 on 5 matching bases. The CDR3 covers 15 residues. Germline CDR1 reads SGHDT; CDR2 reads YYEEEE. V gave up 3 bases and J gave up 7 bases, with 14 bases separating them. The CDR3 protein is CASSSGTLLNSPLHF. The CDR3 DNA reads as TGTGCCAGCAGCTCCGGGACCCTACTAAATTCACCCCTCCACTTT.

The chain uses TRBV11-1 and TRBJ1-6; no clear D gene. This CDR3 has 14 amino acids. Germline V lookup: CDR1 SGHAT, CDR2 FQDESV (reference sequence). With 5 bases removed from V and 11 bases from J, the gap between germline ends came to 16 bases. The CDR3 DNA is TGTGCCAGCAGCCCCGCCGGGATCAGAACACCCCTCCACTTT. Residues: CASSPAGIRTPLHF.

The genes are TRBV29-1 and TRBJ1-2; D possibly corresponds to TRBD1 (5 bases). CDR3 length: 13 residues. The V end lost 3 bases, the J end lost 2 bases, and 10 bases lay between the germline ends. The germline V gene encodes CDR1 SQVTM and CDR2 ANQGSEA. CDR3 residues: CSVDARVNYGYTF. As DNA, the CDR3 is TGCAGCGTTGATGCCAGGGTCAACTATGGCTACACCTTC.